A selection of T cell receptor beta chains follows, all from one sample in a study of vaccination effects on CD4 cells after COVID-19. Repertoires were generated with immunoSEQ multiplex PCR, while TCRdb's copy carries only in-frame clones and drops some. The data contain under 45,000 clones, under 85% of them singletons. For these receptors, no antigen is known. Sequencing used CD4+ T cells from PBMCs cultured with HCoV-NL63 spike peptides, obtained before COVID-19 vaccination. The receptors derive from a human donor who received a COVID-19 vaccine. CDR3s include the opening cysteine and the closing phenylalanine or tryptophan. Each record gives: J gene, V gene, CDR3 length, CDR3 protein.

>TRBJ2-2|TRBV21-1|16
CASSKTDRDAAGELFF
>TRBJ2-1|TRBV24-1|16
CATSDPTGWRVDEQFF
>TRBJ2-3|TRBV4-3|15
CASSQAEVGADTQYF
>TRBJ1-6|TRBV5-1|13
CASSLGQESPLHF
>TRBJ1-1|TRBV2|13
CASKPRQITEAFF
>TRBJ2-3|TRBV28|15
CASSLVGQYTDTQYF
>TRBJ2-3|TRBV5-1|16
CASSQPSGGGTDTQYF
>TRBJ1-1|TRBV2|13
CASSGSGNTEAFF
>TRBJ1-2|TRBV12-3/TRBV12-4|13
CASSLSEGYGYTF
>TRBJ1-4|TRBV7-2|15
CASSPTPDRNEKLFF
>TRBJ2-2|TRBV30|15
CAWSVRGQGGGELFF
>TRBJ1-2|TRBV5-5|13
CASSVGQVYGYTF
>TRBJ1-1|TRBV6-6|13
CASARLTTTEAFF
>TRBJ1-1|TRBV2|13
CASSGWGNTEAFF
>TRBJ1-3|TRBV28|14
CASSPRGSGNTIYF
>TRBJ2-2|TRBV5-1|17
CASSLLAGETNTGELFF
>TRBJ1-5|TRBV6-5|15
CASIPGPSFNQPQHF
>TRBJ1-5|TRBV4-1|15
CASSQDVTYDQPQHF
>TRBJ2-5|TRBV7-9|14
CASSPGLAEETQYF
>TRBJ2-5|TRBV12-5|17
CASGMGQGTISQETQYF
>TRBJ2-3|TRBV30|12
CAWNLGTDTQYF
>TRBJ1-1|TRBV5-1|16
CASRSLGGGMNTEAFF
>TRBJ2-1|TRBV7-3|15
CASSRSSGVYNEQFF
>TRBJ2-3|TRBV5-4|15
CASSLEGGGADTQYF
>TRBJ2-3|TRBV19|14
CASNRGATADTQYF
>TRBJ1-1|TRBV28|15
CASSPRTGRGTEAFF
>TRBJ2-1|TRBV4-2|16
CASSQVLADSYNEQFF
>TRBJ1-5|TRBV9|14
CASSPSMGNQPQHF
>TRBJ1-2|TRBV7-2|13
CASSLQGAKGYTF
>TRBJ2-1|TRBV5-1|14
CASSLWTGVNEQFF
>TRBJ2-1|TRBV7-3|15
CASSWGARAYNEQFF
>TRBJ1-1|TRBV6-2/TRBV6-3|13
CASSPDRGTEAFF
>TRBJ2-5|TRBV12-3/TRBV12-4|13
CASSFDPGETQYF
>TRBJ2-3|TRBV30|12
CAWSVPTDTQYF
>TRBJ2-3|TRBV28|17
CASSPRIRQVITDTQYF
>TRBJ1-2|TRBV30|15
CAWRNRFPANYGYTF
>TRBJ1-4|TRBV4-1|15
CASSQAGNTNEKLFF
>TRBJ2-5|TRBV7-2|12
CASSLVRETQYF
>TRBJ1-2|TRBV7-3|15
CASSPGTGMSYGYTF
>TRBJ2-3|TRBV5-1|15
CASSLLGRGTDTQYF
>TRBJ1-6|TRBV2|14
CASSDLGGGSPLHF
>TRBJ1-6|TRBV6-5|15
CASIPGQAWGSPLHF
>TRBJ1-3|TRBV4-3|17
CASSQDFARVSGNTIYF